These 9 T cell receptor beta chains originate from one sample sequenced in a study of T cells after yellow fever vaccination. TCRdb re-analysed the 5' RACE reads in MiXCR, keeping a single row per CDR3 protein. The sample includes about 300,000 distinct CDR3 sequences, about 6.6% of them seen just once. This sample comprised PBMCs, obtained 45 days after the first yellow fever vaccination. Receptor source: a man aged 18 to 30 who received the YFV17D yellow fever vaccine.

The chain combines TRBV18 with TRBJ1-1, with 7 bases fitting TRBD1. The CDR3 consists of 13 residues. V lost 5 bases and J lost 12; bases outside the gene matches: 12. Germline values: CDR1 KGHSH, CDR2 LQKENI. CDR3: CASSSQEGANPFF. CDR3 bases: TGTGCCAGCTCATCGCAGGAGGGGGCGAATCCTTTCTTT. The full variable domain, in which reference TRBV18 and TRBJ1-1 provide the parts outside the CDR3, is NAGVMQNPRHLVRRRGQEARLRCSPMKGHSHVYWYRQLPEEGLKFMVYLQKENIIDESGMPKERFSAEFPKEGPSILRIQQVVRGDSAAYFCASSSQEGANPFFGQGTRLTVV.

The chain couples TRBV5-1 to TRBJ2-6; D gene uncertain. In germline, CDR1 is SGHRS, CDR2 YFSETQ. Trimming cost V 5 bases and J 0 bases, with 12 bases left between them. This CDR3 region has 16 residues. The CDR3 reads CASRSRMSSGANVLTF. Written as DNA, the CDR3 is TGCGCCAGCAGGAGTCGGATGAGCTCTGGGGCCAACGTCCTGACTTTC.

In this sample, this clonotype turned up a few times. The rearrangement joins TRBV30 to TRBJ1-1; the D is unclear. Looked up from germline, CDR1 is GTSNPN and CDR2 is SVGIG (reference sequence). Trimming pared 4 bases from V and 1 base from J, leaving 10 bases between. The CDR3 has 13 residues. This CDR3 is CAWTATGNTEAFF. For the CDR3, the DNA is TGTGCCTGGACCGCCACGGGGAACACTGAAGCTTTCTTT.

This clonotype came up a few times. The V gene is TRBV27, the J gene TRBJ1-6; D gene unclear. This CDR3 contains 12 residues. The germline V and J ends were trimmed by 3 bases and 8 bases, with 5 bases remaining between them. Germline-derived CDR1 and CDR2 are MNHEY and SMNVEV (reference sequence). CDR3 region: CASSFSDSPLHF. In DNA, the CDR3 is TGTGCCAGCAGTTTTAGTGATTCACCCCTCCACTTT.

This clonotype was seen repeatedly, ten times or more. CDR3 nucleotides: TGCAGTGCTAAAGGCTCTAGCGGGGACACCGGGGAGCTGTTTTTT. Protein product: CSAKGSSGDTGELFF. The chain recombines TRBV20-1 with TRBJ2-2; TRBD2 agrees at 9 bases. With 4 bases clipped from V and 3 bases from J, the junction kept 6 bases outside the gene matches. This CDR3 region has 15 residues. Looked up from germline, CDR1 is DFQATT and CDR2 is SNEGSKA (reference sequence).

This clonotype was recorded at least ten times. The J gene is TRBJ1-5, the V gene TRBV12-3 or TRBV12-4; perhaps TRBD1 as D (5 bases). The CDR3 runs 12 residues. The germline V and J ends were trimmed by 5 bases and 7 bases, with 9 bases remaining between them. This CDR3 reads CASSPGDQPQHF. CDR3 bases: TGTGCCAGCAGTCCCGGGGACCAGCCCCAGCATTTT.

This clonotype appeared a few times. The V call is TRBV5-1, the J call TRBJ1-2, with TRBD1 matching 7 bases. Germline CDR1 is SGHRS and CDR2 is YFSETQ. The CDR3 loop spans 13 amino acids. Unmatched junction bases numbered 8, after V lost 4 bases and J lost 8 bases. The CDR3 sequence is CASSLDRPGGYTF. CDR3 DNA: TGCGCCAGCAGCCTGGACAGGCCGGGCGGCTACACCTTC.

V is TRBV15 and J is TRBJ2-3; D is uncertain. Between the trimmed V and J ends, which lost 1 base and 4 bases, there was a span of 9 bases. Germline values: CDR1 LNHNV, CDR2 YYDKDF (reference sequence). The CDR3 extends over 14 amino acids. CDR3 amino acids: CATSRGGFSDTQYF. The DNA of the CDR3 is TGTGCCACCAGCAGAGGAGGTTTCTCAGATACGCAGTATTTT.

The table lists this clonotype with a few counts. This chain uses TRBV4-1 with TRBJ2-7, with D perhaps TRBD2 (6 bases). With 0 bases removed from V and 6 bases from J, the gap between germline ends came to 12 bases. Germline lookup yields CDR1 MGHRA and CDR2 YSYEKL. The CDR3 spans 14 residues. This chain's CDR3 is CASSQEGSEGEQYF. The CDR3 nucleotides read TGCGCCAGCAGCCAAGAAGGGTCGGAGGGCGAGCAGTACTTC.